The next 29 T cell receptor beta chains were all read from a single sample in a study of T cell changes during pregnancy in multiple sclerosis. TCRdb's copy holds only in-frame clones and misses some; the assay was immunoSEQ multiplex PCR. The sample yields over 90,000 clones, around 91% seen once. The sequencing here drew on peripheral blood, taken after pregnancy. Receptors were obtained from a female donor with multiple sclerosis, enrolled in a pregnancy study.

V usage is TRBV7-2 and J usage is TRBJ2-7, with D possibly TRBD2 on 5 matching bases. Germline V gene sequence: CDR1 SGHTA, CDR2 FQGNSA. The germline V and J ends were trimmed by 4 bases and 3 bases, with 13 bases remaining between them. The CDR3 has 14 residues. The DNA of the CDR3 is TGTGCCAGCAGCTCCCACGCCGGGGTCTACGAGCAGTACTTC. Amino acids: CASSSHAGVYEQYF. Looking up the rest from reference TRBV7-2 and TRBJ2-7 gives the full variable domain: GAGVSQSPSNKVTEKGKDVELRCDPISGHTALYWYRQSLGQGLEFLIYFQGNSAPDKSGLPSDRFSAERTGGSVSTLTIQRTQQEDSAVYLCASSSHAGVYEQYFGPGTRLTVT.

The count of this clone is one. The V call is TRBV30, the J call TRBJ2-4; 13 nucleotides align to TRBD2. The V segment lost 2 bases and the J segment 9 bases; nucleotides outside the gene matches: 10. Germline CDR1 and CDR2: GTSNPN and SVGIG (reference sequence). This CDR3 region has 16 residues. CDR3: CAWSTSGRGPGSIQYF. The CDR3 coding sequence is TGTGCCTGGAGTACTAGCGGGAGGGGCCCAGGGAGCATTCAGTACTTC. The full variable domain, with the rest looked up from reference TRBV30 and TRBJ2-4, is SQTIHQWPATLVQPVGSPLSLECTVEGTSNPNLYWYRQAAGRGLQLLFYSVGIGQISSEVPQNLSASRPQDRQFILSSKKLLLSDSGFYLCAWSTSGRGPGSIQYFGAGTRLSVL.

The chain is built from TRBV12-5 and TRBJ1-5; 11 bases align to TRBD1. Germline V gives CDR1 LGHNT, CDR2 FRNRAP. After removal of 4 bases from V and 5 bases from J, the junction contained 4 bases not matched to a gene. There are 15 residues in the CDR3. CDR3 sequence: CASGYGQGAYQPQHF. CDR3 DNA sequence: TGTGCTAGTGGTTACGGACAGGGGGCCTATCAGCCCCAGCATTTT.

The chain recombines TRBV7-3 with TRBJ2-3, with no clear D. Germline V gene data show CDR1 as SGHTA and CDR2 as FQGTGA. The CDR3 totals 15 residues. The V end lost 2 bases, the J end lost 0 bases, and 9 bases lay between the germline ends. The CDR3 sequence: CASSLDRLSTDTQYF. For the CDR3, the DNA is TGTGCCAGCAGCTTAGATCGGTTGAGCACAGATACGCAGTATTTT.

The CDR3 DNA follows: TGCGCCAGCAGCCCCCACGGGTGGGACAGGGGGGTCTATGGCTACACCTTC. It encodes CASSPHGWDRGVYGYTF. The chain joins TRBV4-1 to TRBJ1-2; 11 bases are shared with TRBD1. V lost 4 bases to trimming and J lost 4 bases; unmatched junction nucleotides: 11. Germline CDR1 and CDR2: MGHRA and YSYEKL. The CDR3 is 17 residues long.

This chain joins TRBV19 and TRBJ1-3; perhaps TRBD1 as D (6 bases). The CDR3 consists of 14 residues. The V end was cut by 8 bases, the J end by 2 bases, with 13 bases between. Germline V gives CDR1 LNHDA, CDR2 SQIVND (reference sequence). CDR3 nucleotides: TGTGCCAGTTCGAGCGGGGGCGCTGGAAACACCATATATTTT. Translation gives CASSSGGAGNTIYF.

The V call is TRBV9, the J call TRBJ1-2; D gene unclear. The V and J ends lost 4 bases and 12 bases respectively, with 13 bases between them. CDR1 is SGDLS, CDR2 YYNGEE, per germline. The CDR3 is made up of 11 amino acids. The CDR3: CASSSRLEHTF. CDR3 DNA: TGTGCCAGCAGCTCACGCCTCGAGCACACCTTC.

The chain is built from TRBV6-5 and TRBJ2-1; D is perhaps TRBD2 (6 bases). The CDR3 runs 16 residues. V was shortened by 1 base and J by 10 bases, with 20 bases between the two germline ends. Germline V gene sequence: CDR1 MNHEY, CDR2 SVGAGI. CDR3 DNA: TGTGCCAGCAGTTACTGGGGATTTGACACGGAGGGGGAGCAGTTCTTC. It translates to CASSYWGFDTEGEQFF.

The rearrangement joins TRBV9 to TRBJ1-6, with 9 nucleotides matching TRBD1. The junction had 5 bases not matched to a gene; V was cut back by 1 base and J by 6 bases. CDR1 and CDR2 from the germline V gene are SGDLS and YYNGEE. This CDR3 has 16 amino acids. CDR3: CASSVPHRGLNSPLHF. In DNA form, the CDR3 reads TGTGCCAGCAGCGTACCTCACAGGGGGCTTAATTCACCCCTCCACTTT.

The chain employs TRBV18 and TRBJ2-3; tentatively, D is TRBD2 (6 bases). The V end lost 1 base, the J end lost 3 bases, and 14 bases lay between the germline ends. This CDR3 spans 16 amino acids. Germline values: CDR1 KGHSH, CDR2 LQKENI. Here the CDR3 reads CASSPLLSGGTDTQYF. In DNA form, the CDR3 reads TGTGCCAGCTCACCACTTCTTAGCGGTGGGACAGATACGCAGTATTTT.

The chain has TRBV5-1 and TRBJ2-7; possibly TRBD1 for D (6 bases). CDR3 length: 16 amino acids. Germline-derived CDR1 and CDR2 are SGHRS and YFSETQ. Trimming took off 0 bases at V and 2 bases at J, with 15 bases between the two ends. CDR3 residues: CASSLGQGKGAYEQYF. Written as DNA, the CDR3 is TGCGCCAGCAGCTTGGGGCAGGGAAAGGGGGCCTACGAGCAGTACTTC.

The chain has TRBV19 and TRBJ2-5, with 7 bases lining up with TRBD1. V shed 4 bases and J 3 bases; nucleotides not matched to a gene: 11. The CDR3 runs to 16 residues. Germline assignment: CDR1 LNHDA and CDR2 SQIVND (reference sequence). Written as DNA, the CDR3 is TGTGCCAGTAGTACCCGCCTGACAGGGCCGGAAGAGACCCAGTACTTC. Protein: CASSTRLTGPEETQYF.

V is TRBV2 and J is TRBJ2-2; D uncertain. The CDR3 extends over 16 amino acids. V was pared by 4 bases and J by 5 bases, with 17 bases between. Germline CDR1 is SNHLY and CDR2 is FYNNEI. CDR3 loop: CASSGSRMETTGELFF. The CDR3 region has the DNA TGTGCCAGCAGTGGTTCCCGAATGGAGACGACCGGGGAGCTGTTTTTT.

The V and J genes are TRBV10-2 and TRBJ1-5; D possibly corresponds to TRBD1 (6 bases). CDR1 is WSHSY, CDR2 SAAADI, per germline. Between the trimmed V and J ends, which lost 0 bases and 6 bases, there was a span of 12 bases. The CDR3 consists of 15 residues. The CDR3 coding sequence is TGCGCCAGCAGTGAGTCGTTGGGGGCGGGTCAGCCCCAGCATTTT. This encodes CASSESLGAGQPQHF.

The rearrangement joins TRBV28 to TRBJ2-5, with 7 bases matching TRBD2. Germline-derived CDR1 and CDR2 are MDHEN and SYDVKM. The CDR3 is made up of 15 amino acids. V dropped 4 bases and J dropped 0; count of bases not matched to a gene: 5. DNA for the CDR3: TGTGCCAGCAGTTCCCCGCGGGGGTACCAAGAGACCCAGTACTTC. Amino acids: CASSSPRGYQETQYF.

V usage is TRBV5-4 and J usage is TRBJ1-4; 8 nucleotides align to TRBD1. The CDR3 extends over 14 amino acids. The V segment lost 5 bases and the J segment 7 bases; nucleotides outside the gene matches: 7. Germline CDR1 reads SGHNT; CDR2 reads YYREEE (reference sequence). The CDR3 reads CASSYDRGGEKLFF. The CDR3 bases are TGTGCCAGCAGTTACGACAGGGGAGGTGAAAAACTGTTTTTT.

The genes are TRBV15 and TRBJ2-4; TRBD1 is a possible D gene (6 bases). Per germline, CDR1 LNHNV and CDR2 YYDKDF (reference sequence). Trimming stripped 1 base from V and 2 bases from J, with 12 bases between. The CDR3 contains 16 residues. DNA of the CDR3: TGTGCCACCAGCAGAGTTTCGACAGGATCCAAAAACATTCAGTACTTC. Amino acids: CATSRVSTGSKNIQYF.

V is TRBV7-3 and J is TRBJ2-6; 7 positions match TRBD2. The V segment lost 5 bases and the J segment 0 bases; nucleotides outside the gene matches: 4. Germline values: CDR1 SGHTA, CDR2 FQGTGA. The CDR3 length is 16 residues. The CDR3 sequence is CASSLTGGSGANVLTF. Written as DNA, the CDR3 is TGTGCCAGCAGCCTGACGGGGGGCTCTGGGGCCAACGTCCTGACTTTC. Based on the CDR3 plus reference TRBV7-3 and TRBJ2-6, the full variable domain is GAGVSQTPSNKVTEKGKYVELRCDPISGHTALYWYRQSLGQGPEFLIYFQGTGAADDSGLPNDRFFAVRPEGSVSTLKIQRTERGDSAVYLCASSLTGGSGANVLTFGAGSRLTVL.

The chain combines TRBV29-1 with TRBJ1-1; the D is unclear. Germline CDR1 reads SQVTM; CDR2 reads ANQGSEA. The CDR3 length is 10 residues. V lost 5 bases to trimming and J lost 2 bases, with 3 bases between them. The CDR3 reads CSVSNTEAFF. Here the CDR3 DNA reads TGCAGCGTTTCAAACACTGAAGCTTTCTTT. Combining the CDR3 with reference TRBV29-1 and TRBJ1-1 gives the whole variable domain SAVISQKPSRDICQRGTSLTIQCQVDSQVTMMFWYRQQPGQSLTLIATANQGSEATYESGFVIDKFPISRPNLTFSTLTVSNMSPEDSSIYLCSVSNTEAFFGQGTRLTVV.

Here the CDR3 DNA reads TGTGCCTGGAGTGTGGTAGCGGGAGTCAACGAGCAGTACTTC. This encodes CAWSVVAGVNEQYF. This rearrangement joins TRBV30 to TRBJ2-7; 9 nucleotides line up with TRBD2. CDR3 length equals 14 residues. In germline, CDR1 is GTSNPN, CDR2 SVGIG (reference sequence). Trimming took 0 bases from V and 5 from J; bases not matched to a gene: 5. Supplemented by reference TRBV30 and TRBJ2-7, the full variable domain reads SQTIHQWPATLVQPVGSPLSLECTVEGTSNPNLYWYRQAAGRGLQLLFYSVGIGQISSEVPQNLSASRPQDRQFILSSKKLLLSDSGFYLCAWSVVAGVNEQYFGPGTRLTVT.

V usage is TRBV27 and J usage is TRBJ1-6; D is undetermined. Germline CDR1 and CDR2: MNHEY and SMNVEV (reference sequence). The V and J ends lost 4 bases and 9 bases respectively, with 13 bases between them. The CDR3 sequence is 14 residues long. This CDR3 reads CASSYLDGSSPLHF. CDR3 in DNA: TGTGCCAGCAGTTATTTGGATGGGAGTTCACCCCTCCACTTT.

This rearrangement joins TRBV5-1 to TRBJ2-5; D perhaps matches TRBD1 (5 bases). V was clipped by 0 bases and J by 5 bases, with 14 bases between them. CDR3 length: 15 amino acids. The germline V gene has CDR1 SGHRS and CDR2 YFSETQ. In DNA form, the CDR3 reads TGCGCCAGCAGCTTGGATACAGGTTTGGGTGAGACCCAGTACTTC. Its translation is CASSLDTGLGETQYF.

J is TRBJ2-1 and V is TRBV4-1; TRBD1 is a possible D gene (6 bases). The V end lost 3 bases, the J end lost 7 bases, and 13 bases lay between the germline ends. CDR3 length equals 14 residues. Germline V gene sequence: CDR1 MGHRA, CDR2 YSYEKL. CDR3 region: CASSQPGRGNEQFF. CDR3 coding DNA: TGCGCCAGCAGCCAGCCCGGAAGGGGGAATGAGCAGTTCTTC.

This chain joins TRBV7-9 and TRBJ2-3, with 9 bases that match TRBD2. The CDR3 loop spans 15 amino acids. V was clipped by 2 bases and J by 4 bases; unmatched bases: 4. Germline V gene lookup returns CDR1 SEHNR and CDR2 FQNEAQ (reference sequence). The CDR3 region is CASSLTGLASDTQYF. In DNA, the CDR3 is TGTGCCAGCAGCTTAACGGGACTAGCATCAGATACGCAGTATTTT.

The gene calls are TRBV19 and TRBJ2-3; D not certain. V shed 0 bases and J shed 0 bases, with 4 bases lying between them. There are 14 residues in the CDR3. In germline, CDR1 is LNHDA, CDR2 SQIVND (reference sequence). CDR3 coding DNA: TGTGCCAGTAGTATAGACGGGAGCACAGATACGCAGTATTTT. This gives the protein CASSIDGSTDTQYF.

The chain couples TRBV14 to TRBJ1-6; the D gene is possibly TRBD1 (6 bases). The germline V and J ends were trimmed by 0 bases and 14 bases, with 11 bases remaining between them. CDR1 SGHDN and CDR2 FVKESK come from the germline V gene. The CDR3 contains 13 residues. The CDR3 here is CASSQDLRGTLHF. CDR3 coding DNA: TGTGCCAGCAGCCAAGATCTCAGGGGCACCCTCCACTTT.

The chain combines TRBV10-3 with TRBJ2-3, with TRBD2 as a possible D gene (6 bases). Germline CDR1 reads ENHRY; CDR2 reads SYGVKD. Trimming took off 4 bases at V and 0 bases at J, with 11 bases between the two ends. CDR3 length equals 15 residues. Written as DNA, the CDR3 is TGTGCCATCAGTGCAACCGGGAGCAGCACAGATACGCAGTATTTT. This translates into CAISATGSSTDTQYF.

This chain uses TRBV18 with TRBJ2-3; the match to TRBD2 covers 8 bases. Trimming cost V 2 bases and J 0 bases; bases outside gene matches: 7. The CDR3 totals 17 residues. Looked up from germline, CDR1 is KGHSH and CDR2 is LQKENI. The CDR3 bases are TGTGCCAGCTCACCATCGGGAGGGAACCCTAGCACAGATACGCAGTATTTT. It encodes CASSPSGGNPSTDTQYF.

This chain joins TRBV15 and TRBJ2-3; a weak D match, TRBD1 (6 bases). The V end lost 9 bases, the J end lost 4 bases, and 20 bases lay between the germline ends. Germline V CDR1 and CDR2: LNHNV, YYDKDF (reference sequence). The CDR3 has 15 residues. CDR3 DNA: TGTGCCACTTCTCCCGGACAGCTAGTACCAGATACGCAGTATTTT. Translating it yields CATSPGQLVPDTQYF.